The clone carrying this T cell receptor beta chain was seen only once. This CDR3 contains 14 residues. V gave up 5 bases and J gave up 0 bases, with 8 bases separating them. CDR1 is MDHEN and CDR2 is SYDVKM in the germline V gene. These data originate in a study of T cell changes during pregnancy in multiple sclerosis. Assay used: immunoSEQ multiplex PCR; TCRdb lists only in-frame clones, some missing. This sample has under 55,000 clones, with roughly 93% found just once. The sample comprised PBMCs (not recorded whether the cells were cultured). This clonotype originated in a female donor with multiple sclerosis, enrolled in a pregnancy study. The V gene is TRBV28, the J gene TRBJ2-4, with D uncertain. CDR3 region: CASSPPGAKNIQYF. The CDR3 bases are TGTGCCAGCAGTCCCCCTGGAGCCAAAAACATTCAGTACTTC. The full variable domain, with the rest looked up from reference TRBV28 and TRBJ2-4, is DVKVTQSSRYLVKRTGEKVFLECVQDMDHENMFWYRQDPGLGLRLIYFSYDVKMKEKGDIPEGYSVSREKKERFSLILESASTNQTSMYLCASSPPGAKNIQYFGAGTRLSVL.